This TCR beta chain was identified in a study of CD8 T cells in Susac syndrome. An amount of RNA that ranged from roughly 0.5 to 1 ug was reverse transcribed with random hexamers. Across 54 Vbeta and 13 Jbeta, TCR beta CDR3 was amplified with immunoSEQ multiplex PCR. TCRdb independently ran MiXCR on the immunoSEQ multiplex PCR reads; one entry per CDR3 protein. The sample has more than 200,000 distinct CDR3 sequences, around 93% seen once; the top ten hold 0.065% to 0.08%. Both CD4+ and CD8+ T cells were negatively isolated, and TEMRA cells underwent FACS enrichment. The CDR3 is 14 amino acids. Germline lookup yields CDR1 SGHRS and CDR2 YFSETQ. V lost 0 bases, J lost 7 bases, and 13 bases lay in between.

The sequence derives from a human donor with multiple sclerosis. The rearrangement joins TRBV5-1 to TRBJ1-2; D is unclear. Sequenced input: CD4+ T cells from PBMCs. CDR3 nucleotides: TGCGCCAGCAGCTTGGATCGCCCATCGGGTGGCTACACCTTC. Translation: CASSLDRPSGGYTF.